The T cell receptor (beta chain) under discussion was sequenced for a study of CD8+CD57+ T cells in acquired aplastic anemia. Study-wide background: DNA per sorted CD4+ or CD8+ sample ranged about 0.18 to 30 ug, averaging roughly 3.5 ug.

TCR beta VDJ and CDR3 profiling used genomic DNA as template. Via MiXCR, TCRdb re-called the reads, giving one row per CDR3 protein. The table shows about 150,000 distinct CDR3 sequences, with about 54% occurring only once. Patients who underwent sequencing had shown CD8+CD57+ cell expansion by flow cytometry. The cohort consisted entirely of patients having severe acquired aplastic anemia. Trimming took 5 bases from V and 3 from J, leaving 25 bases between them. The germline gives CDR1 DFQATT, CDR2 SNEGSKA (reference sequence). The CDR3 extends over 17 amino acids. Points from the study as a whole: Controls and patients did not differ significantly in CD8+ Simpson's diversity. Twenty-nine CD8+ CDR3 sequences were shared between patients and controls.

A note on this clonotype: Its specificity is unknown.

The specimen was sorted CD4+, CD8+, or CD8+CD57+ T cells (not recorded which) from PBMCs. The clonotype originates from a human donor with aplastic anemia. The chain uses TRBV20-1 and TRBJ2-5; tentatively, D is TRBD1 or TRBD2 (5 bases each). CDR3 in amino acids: CSASRAGSPRQEETQYF. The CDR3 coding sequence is TGCAGTGCTTCGCGGGCAGGGTCGCCGCGGCAGGAAGAGACCCAGTACTTC.